This TCR beta chain was sequenced during a study of blood T cell repertoires in COVID-19 (dated by TCRdb to 2018 to 2020). For the wider study: The collaborator samples originated in the United States, Italy and Spain and spanned the acute and convalescent phases of COVID-19. A freely available public database, intended as a resource for researchers studying the immune response to SARS-CoV-2, is where the repertoires were released. Sample metadata almost always included a de-identified subject ID, COVID-19 status, age in years and sex. Where available, HLA class I and class II types were obtained from metadata supplied by the sample provider rather than from assay-based typing. The prospective study material was composed of cDNA or gDNA derived from T cells, B-cell-depleted T cells, or PBMCs. The samples were drawn from two sources: the first 160 participants of the ongoing ImmuneRACE study, and 1,200 or so subjects contributed by 6 global collaborators. Subjects who had been exposed to COVID-19, were actively infected with it, or had recovered from it provided the deeply sampled blood TCRbeta repertoires that made up the dataset.

V drops 4 bases and J drops 0 bases, leaving 7 bases in between. From its cysteine to its phenylalanine, the CDR3 spans 15 amino acids. This entry keeps only the CDR3 DNA: 45 bases, framed from base 1. Reading the germline V gene gives CDR1 MGHDK and CDR2 SYGVNS. Points the paper makes about the study in general: The amount of clinical and demographic metadata varied by source and participant and was provided uncurated.

TCRbeta CDR3 regions were amplified from genomic DNA by means of the immunoSEQ Assay, a bias-controlled multiplex PCR. In the source study's methods: The number of nucleated cells in each sample was estimated by amplification of reference gene primers within the assay. To quantify the absolute abundance of each unique TCRbeta CDR3 rearrangement, sequence reads were collapsed and filtered. For each sample, productive Simpson clonality was calculated as the square root of Simpson's diversity index over productive rearrangements. Not all clones reach the TCRdb copy of this immuneACCESS table, which keeps in-frame sequences only. Checked studies attribute under half of the gap to unresolved V genes and leave the rest unexplained. V and J calls plus clone size are reproduced from that table; the DNA served to infer D and trimming. The sample table records approximately 50,000 clones; roughly 85% of these occur just once. The top ten constitute around 6% of the sample.

Collaborating institutions collected whole blood in K2EDTA tubes following their own protocols. For TCRbeta analysis, collaborators shipped samples in one of three forms: frozen whole blood, isolated PBMCs, or DNA extracted from either of those sample types. A note on this clone: The antigen it binds to is not known. Base-call qualities are not available, and no considerably larger clone is one nucleotide away.

Sample: peripheral blood. This clonotype was sampled from a man aged 60 to 69 with acute or convalescent COVID-19. Recombination connected TRBV25-1 to TRBJ2-6, with a tentative D gene TRBD1 over 6 matching bases. The DNA sequence reads TGTGCCAGCAGTGTGGGACACTCTGGGGCCAACGTCCTGACTTTC. This translates into CASSVGHSGANVLTF.